The source of this T cell receptor beta chain is a study of vaccination and CD4 T cells after COVID-19. Study-level information: Median time from COVID diagnosis to post-COVID sampling was 100 to 130 days (35 to 161). Taking of post-vaccine samples occurred a median approximately 72 days after dose two (range 14 to 241).

The Oncomine TCR Beta short-read assay sequenced DNA from cultured CD4+ T cells. Using its own MiXCR run on the PCR reads, TCRdb lists one record per CDR3 protein. The sample records 5,000 to 7,500 distinct CDR3 sequences, around 47% being singletons. The CDR3 runs 15 residues. The V end lost 5 bases, the J end lost 0 bases, and 12 bases lay between the germline ends. Per germline, CDR1 SGHAT and CDR2 FQNNGV. Treatment denoted: roughly ten-day PBMC culture with coronavirus spike peptide pools or control peptides (ViraFEST assay). During the years 2011-2018, before the COVID-19 pandemic, the unexposed donor's CD4+ T cells were collected. Each well held 2 million or so PBMCs in IL-2 (around 9.7 IU/ml) medium with around 9.4 ug/ml peptide pools. CD4+ T cells from unexposed donors were probed, cells permitting, with SARS-CoV-2 S/N and four cold-coronavirus spikes. On this clonotype: Its target is unknown.

This rearrangement joins TRBV11-2 to TRBJ2-3; D unresolved. This sequence was found in a human donor in good health. The source material was CD4+ T cells from blood, cultured in vitro. The CDR3 loop reads CASSIPITSTDTQYF. The CDR3 DNA sequence: TGTGCCAGCAGCATCCCTATTACTAGCACAGATACGCAGTATTTT.